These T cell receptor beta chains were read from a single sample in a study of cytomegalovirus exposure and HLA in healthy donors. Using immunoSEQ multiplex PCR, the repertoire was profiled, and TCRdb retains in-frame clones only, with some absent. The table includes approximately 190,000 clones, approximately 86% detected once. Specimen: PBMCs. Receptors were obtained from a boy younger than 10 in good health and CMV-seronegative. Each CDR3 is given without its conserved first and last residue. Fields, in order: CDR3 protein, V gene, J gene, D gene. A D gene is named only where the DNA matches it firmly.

CDR3 protein: ASSEDRRNQPQH; V gene: TRBV2; J gene: TRBJ1-5; D gene: TRBD1
CDR3 protein: ARTTNTGELF; V gene: TRBV7-9; J gene: TRBJ2-2; D gene: NA
CDR3 protein: ASSFRDRGTGGAYEQY; V gene: TRBV28; J gene: TRBJ2-7; D gene: TRBD1
CDR3 protein: ASSQVSGSAYEQY; V gene: TRBV4-1; J gene: TRBJ2-7; D gene: NA
CDR3 protein: SSSLIQGMNTEAF; V gene: TRBV7-9; J gene: TRBJ1-1; D gene: TRBD1
CDR3 protein: ASSFGGTLSPYEQY; V gene: TRBV7-2; J gene: TRBJ2-7; D gene: NA
CDR3 protein: ASSLDKPRVYEQY; V gene: TRBV11-2; J gene: TRBJ2-7; D gene: NA
CDR3 protein: SAVRGDYGYT; V gene: TRBV29-1; J gene: TRBJ1-2; D gene: NA
CDR3 protein: ASGRAGTGFTDTQY; V gene: TRBV27; J gene: TRBJ2-3; D gene: TRBD1
CDR3 protein: ASKALNEQF; V gene: TRBV5-1; J gene: TRBJ2-1; D gene: NA
CDR3 protein: ASSATTGNTEAF; V gene: TRBV6-4; J gene: TRBJ1-1; D gene: NA
CDR3 protein: ASSEDRNTGELF; V gene: TRBV6-1; J gene: TRBJ2-2; D gene: NA
CDR3 protein: ASGKPGPSYEQY; V gene: TRBV5-4; J gene: TRBJ2-7; D gene: NA
CDR3 protein: ASSPPGGRLYNEQF; V gene: TRBV28; J gene: TRBJ2-1; D gene: TRBD2
CDR3 protein: ASSQPTGENTEAF; V gene: TRBV14; J gene: TRBJ1-1; D gene: TRBD1
CDR3 protein: ASSLAGGTANSGNTIY; V gene: TRBV7-8; J gene: TRBJ1-3; D gene: TRBD1
CDR3 protein: ASSRAWDSPLH; V gene: TRBV6-5; J gene: TRBJ1-6; D gene: NA
CDR3 protein: ASRAGGREYGYT; V gene: TRBV6-1; J gene: TRBJ1-2; D gene: NA
CDR3 protein: ASSSSLAGVEETQY; V gene: TRBV5-4; J gene: TRBJ2-5; D gene: TRBD2
CDR3 protein: ASSPQAGVYEQY; V gene: TRBV18; J gene: TRBJ2-7; D gene: TRBD2
CDR3 protein: ASSLFQGSYEQY; V gene: TRBV7-2; J gene: TRBJ2-7; D gene: NA
CDR3 protein: ASNQLGASGNTIY; V gene: TRBV5-6; J gene: TRBJ1-3; D gene: NA
CDR3 protein: ASSGSGTGDQPQH; V gene: TRBV9; J gene: TRBJ1-5; D gene: TRBD1
CDR3 protein: ASGLSGQGGNIQY; V gene: TRBV5-1; J gene: TRBJ2-4; D gene: NA
CDR3 protein: ASSPGQGVSPEAF; V gene: TRBV7-8; J gene: TRBJ1-1; D gene: TRBD1
CDR3 protein: ASSQQTSGFYEQY; V gene: TRBV4-1; J gene: TRBJ2-7; D gene: TRBD2
CDR3 protein: ASSPTAENTEAF; V gene: TRBV6-1; J gene: TRBJ1-1; D gene: NA
CDR3 protein: ASSQVANYGYT; V gene: TRBV7-8; J gene: TRBJ1-2; D gene: NA
CDR3 protein: ASSWTSGPYNEQF; V gene: TRBV2; J gene: TRBJ2-1; D gene: TRBD2
CDR3 protein: ASSDSAGGDYNEQF; V gene: TRBV6-4; J gene: TRBJ2-1; D gene: TRBD2
CDR3 protein: AWMGGSETQY; V gene: TRBV30; J gene: TRBJ2-5; D gene: TRBD2
CDR3 protein: ASSTGQGNGETQY; V gene: TRBV5-4; J gene: TRBJ2-5; D gene: TRBD1
CDR3 protein: ASSDPGLNQPQH; V gene: TRBV2; J gene: TRBJ1-5; D gene: NA
CDR3 protein: ASSLLPSQTAYEQY; V gene: TRBV2; J gene: NA; D gene: NA
CDR3 protein: ASSMLTFRDTEAF; V gene: TRBV19; J gene: TRBJ1-1; D gene: NA
CDR3 protein: AISGTGGETQY; V gene: TRBV6-6; J gene: TRBJ2-5; D gene: TRBD1
CDR3 protein: ASSSDRDNEQF; V gene: TRBV5-6; J gene: TRBJ2-1; D gene: TRBD1